The entry below describes one T cell receptor (beta chain). This clonotype was recorded many times. The clone's antigen remains unknown. No base quality information exists; no much larger clone differs at one position. The ophthalmopathy patients had moderately to severely active disease, with a Clinical Activity Score of 3 or higher, a NOSPECS grade of 4 or higher, and a disease duration of less than 3 months. Anyone with other autoimmune diseases, uncontrolled infections, pregnancy or lactation was excluded from the study. Diagnosis was based on clinical symptoms, serum thyroxine, TRAb, thyroid ultrasound and orbital computed tomography. Using Ficoll-Paque density gradient centrifugation, PBMCs were isolated from about 9.2 ml of fresh peripheral blood. Total RNA was extracted using Trizol reagent, and RNA quality was checked on an Agilent 2100 Bioanalyzer. The data were taken from a study of Graves' ophthalmopathy and Graves' hyperthyroidism (dated by TCRdb to 2016 to 2019). Study-level background: Peripheral blood was collected at initial diagnosis, prior to any treatment. To tell Graves' ophthalmopathy apart from Graves' hyperthyroidism, and to predict which patients would progress to ophthalmopathy, the study relied on TCR beta repertoire signatures. In total, 135 blood samples were TCR-sequenced: 43 ophthalmopathy, over 70 hyperthyroidism and about 17 hyperthyroidism-to-ophthalmopathy patients. A discovery set of 95 to 100 patients (under 45 ophthalmopathy, 55 to 65 stable hyperthyroidism) was enrolled to explore V-J signatures distinguishing ophthalmopathy from hyperthyroidism. The independent validation cohort included about 19 hyperthyroidism patients plus 17 patients who later progressed from hyperthyroidism to ophthalmopathy. In roughly six hyperthyroidism patients, the T-cell repertoires found in thyroid tissue were compared with those found in blood. Following sampling, methimazole starting at 30 mg daily was administered to hyperthyroidism patients, and high-dose intravenous methylprednisolone was administered to ophthalmopathy patients.

For repertoire sequencing, the TCR beta CDR3 regions were amplified from RNA transcripts. A first-round RT-PCR used HTBI primers with the Qiagen OneStep RT-PCR kit, followed by a second-round multiplex PCR, size selection and purification. Libraries were sequenced paired-end with 100 bp reads on an Illumina HiSeq2000. In the original analysis: SOAPnuke was used to process the reads, throwing out any read that had adapters, had uncalled bases, had a mean Phred below 15, or lacked an exact constant-primer or identifier match. COPE v1.2.5 was used to merge high-quality paired reads. Each unique nucleotide sequence was defined as a clonotype, and clonotypes were aligned to IMGT TRB V, D and J references with MiTCR v1.1. Only V-J combinations with frequency above 0.0001 were analysed, covering around 99% of repertoires. For each V-J combination, a TCR clonal expansion and chaos score was defined as F50 clonal expansion divided by the chaos observed in the TCRdist matrix. Welch's t-statistics and random forest were used to narrow the features down to 13 V-J combinations, which were then fed into a naive Bayes classifier. The Morisita-Horn index was used to measure how similar the thyroid and blood repertoires were. In-frame beta chains were kept once TCRdb had trimmed the public reads at Q25 with fastp and called clones with MiXCR. CDR3 protein duplicates are merged, each entry listing the most common genes and DNA. Here the V and J calls rest on TCRdb's processing, not on the authors' analysis. Recorded for this sample are approximately 330,000 distinct CDR3 sequences; about a sixth of them occurred a single time. Approximately 13% of the sample goes to the ten largest clones.

On the study overall, not on this receptor specifically: No statistical method was used to set the sample size in advance, and the investigators knew which group each participant was assigned to. Most of the expanded thyroid clonotypes with a frequency above 0.001 were also detected in blood, and it was suggested that the thyroid immune response may be reflected by blood repertoires. In validation, the model predicted ophthalmopathy progression with nearly 71% sensitivity and 72% to 80% specificity; approximately 12 predicted patients were CT-confirmed with GO in a median of around 6 months. In cross-validation, the 13-signature model distinguished ophthalmopathy from stable hyperthyroidism with less than 90% sensitivity and about 81% specificity, while in the test set the corresponding values were about 79% and 69%.

Material: peripheral blood. This sequence was found in an adult man with Graves' ophthalmopathy.

The sequenced DNA: TGTGCCAGCAGTTTGTTCGGGAGCCAAATGGAGCAGTACTTC. It translates to CASSLFGSQMEQYF. The rearrangement combines TRBV28 with TRBJ2-7, and perhaps TRBD2 as D gene, on 6 matching bases. The germline V gene specifies MDHEN as CDR1 and SYDVKM as CDR2. The CDR3 has 14 amino acids, counting the end cysteine and phenylalanine. Of all the DNA, just the CDR3 is kept, 42 bases in frame from base 1. Between the V and J ends, shortened by 3 bases and 7 bases respectively, the junction contains 16 bases. Reference TRBV28 and TRBJ2-7 proteins supply the regions before and after the CDR3; the full variable domain is: DVKVTQSSRYLVKRTGEKVFLECVQDMDHENMFWYRQDPGLGLRLIYFSYDVKMKEKGDIPEGYSVSREKKERFSLILESASTNQTSMYLCASSLFGSQMEQYFGPGTRLTVT.